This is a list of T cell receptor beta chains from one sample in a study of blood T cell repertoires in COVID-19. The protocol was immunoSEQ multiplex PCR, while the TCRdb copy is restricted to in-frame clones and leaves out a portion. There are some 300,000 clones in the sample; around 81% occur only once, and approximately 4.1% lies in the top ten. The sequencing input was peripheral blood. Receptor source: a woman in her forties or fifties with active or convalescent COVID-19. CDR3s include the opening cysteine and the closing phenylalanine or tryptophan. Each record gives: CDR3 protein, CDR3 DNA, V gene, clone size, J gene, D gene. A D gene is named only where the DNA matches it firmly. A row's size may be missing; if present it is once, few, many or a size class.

cdr3_aa: CASSAPGLTSGANVLTF; cdr3_nt: TGTGCCAGCAGTGCCCCGGGACTGACCTCTGGGGCCAACGTCCTGACTTTC; v_call: TRBV6-1; clone_size: .; j_call: TRBJ2-6; d_call: .
cdr3_aa: CASTRDRDYEQYF; cdr3_nt: TGTGCCAGCACCCGGGACAGGGACTACGAGCAGTACTTC; v_call: TRBV11-2; clone_size: few; j_call: TRBJ2-7; d_call: TRBD1
cdr3_aa: CASSPFEANEQFF; cdr3_nt: TGTGCCAGCTCACCTTTTGAGGCGAATGAGCAGTTCTTC; v_call: TRBV18; clone_size: .; j_call: TRBJ2-1; d_call: .
cdr3_aa: CASSQDPSGYNEQFF; cdr3_nt: TGTGCCAGCAGCCAAGATCCTAGCGGATACAATGAGCAGTTCTTC; v_call: TRBV14; clone_size: few; j_call: TRBJ2-1; d_call: TRBD2
cdr3_aa: CASSQDSWGAGVTDTQYF; cdr3_nt: TGCGCCAGCAGCCAAGATTCATGGGGAGCGGGAGTGACAGATACGCAGTATTTT; v_call: TRBV4-1; clone_size: .; j_call: TRBJ2-3; d_call: TRBD2
cdr3_aa: CAWSDTGRGETQYF; cdr3_nt: TGTGCCTGGAGCGATACAGGACGCGGTGAGACCCAGTACTTC; v_call: TRBV30; clone_size: .; j_call: TRBJ2-5; d_call: .
cdr3_aa: CASSSIQRASGRNEQFF; cdr3_nt: TGTGCCAGCAGCTCAATCCAGAGGGCTAGCGGGAGAAATGAGCAGTTCTTC; v_call: TRBV11-2; clone_size: once; j_call: TRBJ2-1; d_call: TRBD2
cdr3_aa: CASSVGDRGWSPLHF; cdr3_nt: TGTGCCAGCAGCGTAGGAGACAGGGGGTGGTCACCCCTCCACTTT; v_call: TRBV9; clone_size: .; j_call: TRBJ1-6; d_call: TRBD1
cdr3_aa: CASSRQDRYNSPLHF; cdr3_nt: TGTGCCAGCAGTAGGCAGGATCGCTATAATTCACCCCTCCACTTT; v_call: TRBV6-5; clone_size: .; j_call: TRBJ1-6; d_call: .
cdr3_aa: CASRTGQKNYGYTF; cdr3_nt: TGTGCCAGCAGGACCGGACAAAAGAACTATGGCTACACCTTC; v_call: TRBV2; clone_size: once; j_call: TRBJ1-2; d_call: .
cdr3_aa: CASRLRGSNYGYTF; cdr3_nt: TGTGCCAGCAGACTCAGGGGATCTAACTATGGCTACACCTTC; v_call: TRBV7-2; clone_size: .; j_call: TRBJ1-2; d_call: .
cdr3_aa: CASSSGTSGRETQYF; cdr3_nt: TGTGCCAGCAGCTCCGGGACTAGCGGGAGGGAGACCCAGTACTTC; v_call: TRBV7-7; clone_size: .; j_call: TRBJ2-5; d_call: TRBD2
cdr3_aa: CASSQEPGLQGGYTF; cdr3_nt: TGCGCCAGCAGCCAAGAGCCGGGACTCCAAGGTGGCTACACCTTC; v_call: TRBV4-1; clone_size: .; j_call: TRBJ1-2; d_call: .
cdr3_aa: CAWRRGAGNSPLHF; cdr3_nt: TGTGCCTGGAGACGGGGCGCGGGGAATTCACCCCTCCACTTT; v_call: TRBV30; clone_size: .; j_call: TRBJ1-6; d_call: .
cdr3_aa: CASSPAPGANVLTF; cdr3_nt: TGTGCCAGCAGCCCAGCGCCGGGGGCCAACGTCCTGACTTTC; v_call: TRBV13; clone_size: .; j_call: TRBJ2-6; d_call: .
cdr3_aa: CASSSGQGGGTGELFF; cdr3_nt: TGTGCCAGCAGTTCAGGACAGGGTGGGGGGACCGGGGAGCTGTTTTTT; v_call: TRBV28; clone_size: .; j_call: TRBJ2-2; d_call: TRBD1
cdr3_aa: CASIAVFGGTTEAFF; cdr3_nt: TGTGCCAGCATCGCGGTTTTCGGTGGAACCACTGAAGCTTTCTTT; v_call: TRBV5-5; clone_size: .; j_call: TRBJ1-1; d_call: .
cdr3_aa: CASSLPPGTGIKETQYF; cdr3_nt: TGTGCCAGCAGCTTACCGCCCGGGACAGGAATTAAAGAGACCCAGTACTTC; v_call: TRBV7-6; clone_size: .; j_call: TRBJ2-5; d_call: TRBD1
cdr3_aa: CASSPGFSYEQYF; cdr3_nt: TGTGCCAGCAGCCCCGGGTTCTCCTACGAGCAGTACTTC; v_call: TRBV6-5; clone_size: once; j_call: TRBJ2-7; d_call: .
cdr3_aa: CASSWRARSNQPQHF; cdr3_nt: TGTGCCAGTAGCTGGAGGGCAAGGAGCAATCAGCCCCAGCATTTT; v_call: TRBV19; clone_size: .; j_call: TRBJ1-5; d_call: .
cdr3_aa: CASSRELAGNTGELFF; cdr3_nt: TGTGCCAGCTCTCGGGAACTAGCGGGCAACACCGGGGAGCTGTTTTTT; v_call: TRBV18; clone_size: .; j_call: TRBJ2-2; d_call: TRBD2
cdr3_aa: CASSGLGGLQPQHF; cdr3_nt: TGTGCCAGCAGCGGCCTCGGGGGATTGCAGCCCCAGCATTTT; v_call: TRBV9; clone_size: .; j_call: TRBJ1-5; d_call: .
cdr3_aa: CASSSGVGISTEAFF; cdr3_nt: TGTGCCAGCAGTTCAGGGGTTGGAATAAGCACTGAAGCTTTCTTT; v_call: TRBV28; clone_size: .; j_call: TRBJ1-1; d_call: .